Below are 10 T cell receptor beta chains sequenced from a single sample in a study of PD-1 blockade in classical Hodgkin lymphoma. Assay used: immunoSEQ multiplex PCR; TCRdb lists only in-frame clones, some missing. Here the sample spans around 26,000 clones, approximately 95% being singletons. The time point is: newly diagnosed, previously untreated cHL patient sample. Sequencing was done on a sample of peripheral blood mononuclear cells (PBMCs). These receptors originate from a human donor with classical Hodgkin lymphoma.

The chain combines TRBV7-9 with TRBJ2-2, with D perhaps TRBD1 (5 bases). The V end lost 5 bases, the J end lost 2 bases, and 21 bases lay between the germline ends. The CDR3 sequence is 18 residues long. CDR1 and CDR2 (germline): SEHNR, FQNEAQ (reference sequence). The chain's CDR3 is CASSEPPTESLNTGELFF. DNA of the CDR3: TGTGCCAGCAGCGAGCCGCCGACAGAAAGTCTAAACACCGGGGAGCTGTTTTTT.

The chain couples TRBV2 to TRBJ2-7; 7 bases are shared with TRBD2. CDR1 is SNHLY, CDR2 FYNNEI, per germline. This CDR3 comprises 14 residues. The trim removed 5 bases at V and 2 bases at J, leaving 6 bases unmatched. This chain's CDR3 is CASSISGGTYEQYF. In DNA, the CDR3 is TGTGCCAGCAGTATATCCGGGGGGACCTACGAGCAGTACTTC.

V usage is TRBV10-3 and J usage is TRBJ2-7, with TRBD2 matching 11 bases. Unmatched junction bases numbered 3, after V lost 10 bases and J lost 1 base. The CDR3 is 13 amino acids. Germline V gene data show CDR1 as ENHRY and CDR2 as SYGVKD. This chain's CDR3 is CATTSGSSYEQYF. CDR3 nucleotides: TGTGCCACAACTAGCGGGAGTTCCTACGAGCAGTACTTC.

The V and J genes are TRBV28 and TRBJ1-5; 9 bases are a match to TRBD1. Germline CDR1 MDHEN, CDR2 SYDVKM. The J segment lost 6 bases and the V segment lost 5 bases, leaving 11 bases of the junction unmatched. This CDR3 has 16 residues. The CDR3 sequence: CASSVSGQGWRQPQHF. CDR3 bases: TGTGCCAGCAGTGTGTCGGGACAGGGTTGGCGTCAGCCCCAGCATTTT.

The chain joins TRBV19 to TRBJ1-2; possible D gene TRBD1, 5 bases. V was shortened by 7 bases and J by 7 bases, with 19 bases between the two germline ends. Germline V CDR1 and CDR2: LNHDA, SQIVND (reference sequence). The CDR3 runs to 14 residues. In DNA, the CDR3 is TGTGCCAGTAAACTCCGGGGAGGGGAACGTGGCTACACCTTC. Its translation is CASKLRGGERGYTF.

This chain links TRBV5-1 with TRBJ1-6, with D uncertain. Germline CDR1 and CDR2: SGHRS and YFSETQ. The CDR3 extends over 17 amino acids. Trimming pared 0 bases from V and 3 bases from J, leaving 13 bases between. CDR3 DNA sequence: TGCGCCAGCAGCTTGGTGGCCCCGCGGAACTATAATTCACCCCTCCACTTT. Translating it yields CASSLVAPRNYNSPLHF.

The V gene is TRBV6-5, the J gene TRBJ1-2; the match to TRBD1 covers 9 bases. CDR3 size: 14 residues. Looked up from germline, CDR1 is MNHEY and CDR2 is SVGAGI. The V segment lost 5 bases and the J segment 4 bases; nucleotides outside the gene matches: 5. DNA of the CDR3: TGTGCCAGCAGTAAGGACAGGGGCGGCTATGGCTACACCTTC. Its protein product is CASSKDRGGYGYTF.

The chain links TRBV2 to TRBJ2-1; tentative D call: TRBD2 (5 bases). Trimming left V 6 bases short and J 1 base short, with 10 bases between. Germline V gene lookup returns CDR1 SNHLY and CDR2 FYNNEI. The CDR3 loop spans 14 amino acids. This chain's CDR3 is CASRPDYSYNEQFF. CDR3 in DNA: TGTGCCAGCAGGCCCGACTATTCCTACAATGAGCAGTTCTTC.

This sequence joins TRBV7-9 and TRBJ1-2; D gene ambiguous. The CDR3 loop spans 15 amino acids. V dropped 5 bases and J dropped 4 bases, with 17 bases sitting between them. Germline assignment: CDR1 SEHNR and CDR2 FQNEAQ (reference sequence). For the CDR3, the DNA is TGTGCCAGCAGCCCTCCCGTCGCAGGCCTCTATGGCTACACCTTC. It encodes CASSPPVAGLYGYTF.

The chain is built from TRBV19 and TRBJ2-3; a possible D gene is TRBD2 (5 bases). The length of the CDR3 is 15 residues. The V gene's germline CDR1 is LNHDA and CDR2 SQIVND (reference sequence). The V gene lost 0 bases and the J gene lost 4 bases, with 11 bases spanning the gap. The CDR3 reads CASSIDRLRADTQYF. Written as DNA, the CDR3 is TGTGCCAGTAGTATAGATCGACTAAGGGCAGATACGCAGTATTTT.